Below are 3 T cell receptor beta chains sequenced from a single sample in a study of cytomegalovirus exposure and HLA in healthy donors. The study ran its PCR with 60 Vbeta and 13 Jbeta primers. TCRdb keeps only in-frame clones here, not all; method: immunoSEQ multiplex PCR. The data show under 150,000 clones, with 70% to 80% seen just once and approximately 2% held by the top ten. The sample comprised PBMCs. The receptors were sampled from a man in his late teens or twenties in good health and CMV-seronegative.

This clone has a handful of counts. CDR3 residues: CASSLRDRGAETQYF. CDR3 nucleotide sequence: TGTGCCAGCAGCTTAAGGGACAGGGGTGCAGAGACCCAGTACTTC. V and J are TRBV7-2 and TRBJ2-5; 10 nucleotides match TRBD1. Unmatched junction bases numbered 4, after V lost 2 bases and J lost 4 bases. CDR1 is SGHTA and CDR2 is FQGNSA in the germline V gene. CDR3 length equals 15 residues.

This clone was picked up one time. The rearrangement uses TRBV21-1 and TRBJ2-1; the D call in the table, TRBD2, was not verified against the DNA. TRBV21-1 is reported as a pseudogene. This CDR3 spans 20 amino acids. The CDR3 protein is CASSKCRLGILAGGYNEQFF. CDR3 DNA sequence: TGTGCCAGCAGCAAATGTCGCCTCGGGATACTAGCGGGAGGATACAATGAGCAGTTCTTC.

This chain uses TRBV6-1 with TRBJ2-3; a possible D gene is TRBD2 (5 bases). Germline assignment: CDR1 MNHNS and CDR2 SASEGT. The germline V and J ends were trimmed by 8 bases and 4 bases, with 19 bases remaining between them. The CDR3 is made up of 15 amino acids. The CDR3 DNA is TGTGCCAGCCGGGGAGCAGTCCTAAGCCCAGATACGCAGTATTTT. Translated, it gives CASRGAVLSPDTQYF.